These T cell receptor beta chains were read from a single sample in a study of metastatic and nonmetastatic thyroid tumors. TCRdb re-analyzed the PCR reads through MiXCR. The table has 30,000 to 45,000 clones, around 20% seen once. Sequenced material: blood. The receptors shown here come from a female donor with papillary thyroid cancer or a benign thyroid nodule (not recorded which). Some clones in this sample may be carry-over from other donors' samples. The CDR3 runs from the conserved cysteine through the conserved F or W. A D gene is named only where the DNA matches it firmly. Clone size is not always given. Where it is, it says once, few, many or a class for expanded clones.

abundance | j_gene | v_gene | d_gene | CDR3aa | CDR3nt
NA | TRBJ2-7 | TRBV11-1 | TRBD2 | CASSLVLAGDLDEQYF | TGTGCCAGCAGCTTAGTACTAGCGGGAGATCTCGACGAGCAGTACTTC
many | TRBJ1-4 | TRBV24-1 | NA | CATSDSLIMGEDEKLFF | TGTGCCACCAGTGATTCATTAATTATGGGTGAGGATGAAAAACTGTTTTTT
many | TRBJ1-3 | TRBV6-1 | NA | CASYKAGLGNTIYF | TGTGCCAGCTACAAAGCCGGATTGGGAAACACCATATATTTT
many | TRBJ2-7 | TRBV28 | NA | CASSLRGGFYEQYF | TGTGCCAGCAGTCTTAGGGGGGGATTTTACGAGCAGTACTTC
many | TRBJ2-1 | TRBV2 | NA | CATSTIGNEQFF | TGTGCCACAAGTACTATTGGAAATGAGCAGTTCTTC
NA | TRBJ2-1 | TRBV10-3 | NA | CAIIDGVGTHNEQFF | TGTGCCATCATTGATGGGGTAGGGACACACAATGAGCAGTTCTTC
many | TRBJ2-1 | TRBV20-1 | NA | CSAGIPHSGDNEQFF | TGCAGTGCGGGAATCCCCCATTCAGGGGACAATGAGCAGTTCTTC
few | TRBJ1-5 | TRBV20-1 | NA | CSARDGQPPNYSNQPQHF | TGCAGTGCTAGAGATGGTCAGCCGCCGAATTATAGCAATCAGCCCCAGCATTTT
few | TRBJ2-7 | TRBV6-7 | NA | CASPMADSWGSYEQYF | TGTGCCAGTCCCATGGCAGACAGCTGGGGTTCCTACGAGCAGTACTTC
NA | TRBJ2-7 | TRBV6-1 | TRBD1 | CASSEWTGSEQYF | TGTGCCAGCAGTGAATGGACAGGGTCCGAGCAGTACTTC
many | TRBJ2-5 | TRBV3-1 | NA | CASSQVVQETQYF | TGTGCCAGCAGCCAAGTAGTGCAAGAGACCCAGTACTTC
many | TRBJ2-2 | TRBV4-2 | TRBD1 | CASSHPGADRGSGELFF | TGTGCCAGCAGCCACCCCGGGGCCGACAGGGGGTCCGGGGAGCTGTTTTTT
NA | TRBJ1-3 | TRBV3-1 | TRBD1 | CASSPTGGAGGNTIYF | TGTGCCAGCAGCCCCACAGGGGGCGCGGGGGGAAACACCATATATTTT
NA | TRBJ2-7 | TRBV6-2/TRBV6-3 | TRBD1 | CASSSPGTGLGEQYF | TGTGCCAGCAGTTCCCCCGGGACAGGGCTGGGAGAGCAGTACTTC
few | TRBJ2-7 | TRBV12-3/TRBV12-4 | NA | CASSYRAREYKHYF | TGTGCCAGCAGTTACAGGGCACGGGAATACAAGCATTACTTC